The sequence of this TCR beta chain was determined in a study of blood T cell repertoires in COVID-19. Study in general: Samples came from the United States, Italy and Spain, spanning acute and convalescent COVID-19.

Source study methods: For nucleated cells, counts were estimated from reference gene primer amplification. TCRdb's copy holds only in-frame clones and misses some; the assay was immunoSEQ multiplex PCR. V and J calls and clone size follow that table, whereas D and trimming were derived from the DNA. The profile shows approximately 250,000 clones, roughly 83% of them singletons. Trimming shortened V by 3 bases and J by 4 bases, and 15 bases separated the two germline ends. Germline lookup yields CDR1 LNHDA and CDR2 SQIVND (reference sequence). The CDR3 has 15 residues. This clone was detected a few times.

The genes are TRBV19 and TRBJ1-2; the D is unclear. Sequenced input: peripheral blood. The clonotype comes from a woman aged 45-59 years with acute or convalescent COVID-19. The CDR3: CASSMPPGGTYGYTF. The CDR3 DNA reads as TGTGCCAGTAGTATGCCACCTGGCGGAACCTATGGCTACACCTTC. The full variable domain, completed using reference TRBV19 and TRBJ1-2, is DGGITQSPKYLFRKEGQNVTLSCEQNLNHDAMYWYRQDPGQGLRLIYYSQIVNDFQKGDIAEGYSVSREKKESFPLTVTSAQKNPTAFYLCASSMPPGGTYGYTFGSGTRLTVV.